The 5 T cell receptor beta chains listed next were all sequenced from one sample in a study of T cell responses to AZD1222 COVID-19 vaccine. Data came from immunoSEQ multiplex PCR; TCRdb stores just in-frame clones and leaves some out. The table has 100,000 to 120,000 clones, about 94% seen once. The specimen was peripheral blood, collected 28 days after the second AZD1222 dose. These receptors were collected from an adult who received the AZD1222 COVID-19 vaccine.

This chain joins TRBV19 and TRBJ2-4; D is perhaps TRBD2 (5 bases). Germline V gives CDR1 LNHDA, CDR2 SQIVND (reference sequence). The CDR3 has 13 residues. Trimming shortened V by 8 bases and J by 0 bases, and 8 bases separated the two germline ends. The CDR3, as DNA: TGTGCCAGTGGGGAGATAGCCAAAAACATTCAGTACTTC. Its translation: CASGEIAKNIQYF.

The chain combines TRBV5-1 with TRBJ1-1, with D hard to call. This CDR3 is built from 14 residues. V gave up 1 base and J gave up 8 bases, with 15 bases separating them. Germline values: CDR1 SGHRS, CDR2 YFSETQ. In DNA, the CDR3 is TGCGCCAGCAGCTTGCGCGTCGGATTAGCCGAAGCTTTCTTT. Residues: CASSLRVGLAEAFF.

This rearrangement joins TRBV29-1 to TRBJ1-2; TRBD1 is a possible D gene (6 bases). The CDR3 length is 11 residues. Germline CDR1 is SQVTM and CDR2 is ANQGSEA. The V end was cut by 5 bases, the J end by 6 bases, with 10 bases between. The CDR3 here is CSVTGNNGYTF. Here the CDR3 DNA reads TGCAGCGTTACAGGGAATAATGGCTACACCTTC.

The rearrangement uses TRBV29-1 and TRBJ2-3; D gene uncertain. Germline V CDR1 and CDR2: SQVTM, ANQGSEA. The CDR3 is made up of 14 amino acids. The V and J ends lost 7 bases and 2 bases respectively, with 16 bases between them. The CDR3 DNA sequence: TGCAGCGGCGGCGGTCATAGCCCCACAGATACGCAGTATTTT. Translated: CSGGGHSPTDTQYF.

This clone was detected once. The chain links TRBV25-1 to TRBJ2-7, with 7 positions matching TRBD1. The CDR3 loop spans 12 amino acids. The V segment lost 6 bases and the J segment 3 bases; nucleotides outside the gene matches: 2. CDR1 and CDR2 (germline): MGHDK, SYGVNS. The chain's CDR3 is CASRRDSYEQYF. DNA of the CDR3: TGTGCCAGCAGAAGGGACAGCTACGAGCAGTACTTC.